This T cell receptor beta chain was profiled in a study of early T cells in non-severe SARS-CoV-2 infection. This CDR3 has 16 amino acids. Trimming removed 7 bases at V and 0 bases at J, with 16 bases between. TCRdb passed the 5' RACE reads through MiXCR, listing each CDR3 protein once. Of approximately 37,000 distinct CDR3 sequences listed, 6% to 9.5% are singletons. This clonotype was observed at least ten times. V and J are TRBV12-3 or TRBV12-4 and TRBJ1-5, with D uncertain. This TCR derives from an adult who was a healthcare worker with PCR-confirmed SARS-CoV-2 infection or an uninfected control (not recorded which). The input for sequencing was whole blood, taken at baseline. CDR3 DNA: TGTGCCAGCACCCACTTGGGAGAAGATAGCAATCAGCCCCAGCATTTT. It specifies CASTHLGEDSNQPQHF.